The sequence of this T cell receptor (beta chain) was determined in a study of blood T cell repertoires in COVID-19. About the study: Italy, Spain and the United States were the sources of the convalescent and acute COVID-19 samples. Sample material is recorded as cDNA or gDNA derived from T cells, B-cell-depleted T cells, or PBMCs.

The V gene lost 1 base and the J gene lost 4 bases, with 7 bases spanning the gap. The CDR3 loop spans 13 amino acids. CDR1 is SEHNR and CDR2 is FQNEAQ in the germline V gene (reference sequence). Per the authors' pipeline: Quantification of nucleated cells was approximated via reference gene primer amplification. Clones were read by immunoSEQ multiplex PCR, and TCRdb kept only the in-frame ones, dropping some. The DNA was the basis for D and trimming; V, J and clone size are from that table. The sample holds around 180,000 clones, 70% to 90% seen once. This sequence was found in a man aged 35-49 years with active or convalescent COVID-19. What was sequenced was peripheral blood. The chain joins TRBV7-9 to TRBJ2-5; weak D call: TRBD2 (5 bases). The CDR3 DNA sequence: TGTGCCAGCAGCTTAGACGGAGGAGAGACCCAGTACTTC. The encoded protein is CASSLDGGETQYF.